This T cell receptor (beta chain) is drawn from a study of blood T cell repertoires in COVID-19. Study overall: Sites in the United States, Italy and Spain provided acute and convalescent COVID-19 samples. PBMCs, B-cell-depleted T cells, or T cells provided the cDNA or gDNA that made up the material.

The method was immunoSEQ multiplex PCR; TCRdb's version includes in-frame clones alone and lacks a portion of them. Among fewer than 350,000 clones listed, around 86% were seen once. Only one count was recorded for this clone. There are 17 residues in the CDR3. The germline V and J ends were trimmed by 0 bases and 4 bases, with 16 bases remaining between them. Germline V gene lookup returns CDR1 LGHNA and CDR2 YSLEER. The chain is built from TRBV4-3 and TRBJ1-5; unclear D gene. The sample taken for sequencing was peripheral blood. This TCR was sampled from a woman aged 60-75 years with active or convalescent COVID-19. CDR3 bases: TGCGCCAGCAGCCAAGATGCGGTCGTGGGAGGGAATCAGCCCCAGCATTTT. This sequence encodes CASSQDAVVGGNQPQHF.